A selection of T cell receptor beta chains follows, all from one sample in a study of identical twins. TCRdb itself ran the 5' RACE reads through MiXCR, one entry per CDR3 protein. The table shows under 300,000 distinct CDR3 sequences, with about 8.3% occurring only once. These data are also associated with another study on yellow fever vaccine responses in identical twins.

The sequenced sample consisted of CD8+ T cells sorted from blood. The receptors here all came from a woman aged 18-30 years in good health. Each CDR3 is given with its conserved first and last residue. Fields, in order: D gene, clone size, V gene, J gene, CDR3 protein, CDR3 DNA. The D gene is left open where the match is weak. The size field is filled for only some rows; it gives once, few, many or a size class.

>.|.|TRBV28|TRBJ2-7
CASSHPGTGPYEQYF
TGTGCCAGCAGCCATCCAGGTACAGGGCCCTACGAGCAGTACTTC
>.|many|TRBV3-1|TRBJ2-1
CASSQYHGGDEQFF
TGTGCCAGCAGCCAGTACCATGGGGGTGATGAGCAGTTCTTC
>.|few|TRBV3-1|TRBJ2-7
CASSQVRWGEQYF
TGTGCCAGCAGCCAAGTCCGGTGGGGCGAGCAGTACTTC
>.|few|TRBV27|TRBJ2-1
CASSPGVQLTYNEQFF
TGTGCCAGCAGTCCCGGTGTGCAGCTGACCTACAATGAGCAGTTCTTC
>TRBD1|many|TRBV29-1|TRBJ2-7
CSVGPTGDLSYEQYF
TGCAGCGTTGGTCCGACAGGGGATCTCTCCTACGAGCAGTACTTC
>.|many|TRBV27|TRBJ2-7
CASSLLPGEQYF
TGTGCCAGCAGTTTGTTGCCGGGAGAGCAGTACTTC
>.|.|TRBV28|TRBJ2-3
CASISRLRFFDTQYF
TGTGCCAGCATCTCCCGGCTGAGGTTTTTCGATACGCAGTATTTT
>.|.|TRBV28|TRBJ2-7
CASSPPASEQYF
TGTGCCAGCAGCCCCCCCGCGTCCGAGCAGTACTTC
>TRBD2|.|TRBV11-2|TRBJ2-5
CASSLEAIGGGLGETQYF
TGTGCCAGCAGCTTAGAGGCTATAGGTGGGGGACTAGGGGAGACCCAGTACTTC
>TRBD1|few|TRBV28|TRBJ2-3
CASRRPGQGLDTQYF
TGTGCCAGCAGGCGACCGGGACAGGGATTAGATACGCAGTATTTT
>.|few|TRBV4-2|TRBJ2-3
CASSQVLAASTDTQYF
TGCGCCAGCAGCCAAGTTCTCGCGGCTAGCACAGATACGCAGTATTTT
>TRBD2|.|TRBV6-1|TRBJ2-3
CASSEWGRGGGAVDTQYF
TGTGCCAGCAGTGAATGGGGTCGGGGCGGGGGGGCTGTTGATACGCAGTATTTT
>.|many|TRBV4-3|TRBJ1-1
CASSQDHHGTEAFF
TGCGCCAGCAGCCAAGATCATCACGGTACTGAAGCTTTCTTT
>.|.|TRBV10-1|TRBJ2-3
CASRDRATDTQYF
TGCGCCAGCAGGGACCGGGCCACAGATACGCAGTATTTT
>.|many|TRBV7-8|TRBJ2-3
CASSLPDTQYF
TGTGCCAGCAGCTTACCGGATACGCAGTATTTT
>.|few|TRBV6-5|TRBJ2-6
CASSYLVSPPSGANVLTF
TGTGCCAGCAGTTATCTGGTCAGCCCTCCCTCTGGGGCCAACGTCCTGACTTTC
>.|.|TRBV12-3/TRBV12-4|TRBJ2-7
CASKRTATYEQYF
TGTGCCAGCAAAAGGACAGCAACCTACGAGCAGTACTTC
>.|few|TRBV27|TRBJ2-2
CASGAGQNTGELFF
TGTGCCAGCGGAGCGGGACAGAACACCGGGGAGCTGTTTTTT
>.|.|TRBV9|TRBJ2-7
CASSVSGGSGEQYF
TGTGCCAGCAGCGTGTCCGGAGGCTCGGGGGAGCAGTACTTC
>.|.|TRBV7-6|TRBJ2-7
CASSGLTTYEQYF
TGTGCCAGCAGTGGACTTACTACCTACGAGCAGTACTTC
>.|.|TRBV15|TRBJ2-2
CATSRTGEGTGELFF
TGTGCCACCAGCAGGACAGGGGAGGGCACCGGGGAGCTGTTTTTT
>TRBD2|few|TRBV4-2|TRBJ2-7
CASSPEVLAGYEQYF
TGTGCCAGCAGCCCAGAGGTCCTAGCGGGATACGAGCAGTACTTC
>.|few|TRBV27|TRBJ1-5
CASSRGGDQPQHF
TGTGCCAGCAGCCGCGGTGGGGATCAGCCCCAGCATTTT
>TRBD1|many|TRBV10-3|TRBJ2-7
CAISENRDRVGEQYF
TGTGCCATCAGTGAGAACCGGGACAGGGTGGGGGAGCAGTACTTC
>.|few|TRBV15|TRBJ1-5
CATSPGKRPQHF
TGTGCCACCAGTCCCGGGAAGCGGCCCCAGCATTTT
>.|few|TRBV4-3|TRBJ2-2
CASSQVDDRGELFF
TGCGCCAGCAGCCAAGTTGATGACCGCGGGGAGCTGTTTTTT
>.|.|TRBV6-5|TRBJ1-1
CASSYTKATEAFF
TGTGCCAGCAGTTACACTAAAGCAACTGAAGCTTTCTTT
>.|many|TRBV4-3|TRBJ2-1
CASSQDRSPGDEQFF
TGCGCCAGCAGCCAAGATCGCAGTCCGGGAGATGAGCAGTTCTTC
>TRBD2|.|TRBV4-3|TRBJ2-3
CASSQDTSGGISQYF
TGCGCCAGCAGCCAAGATACTAGCGGAGGGATCTCGCAGTATTTT
>.|.|TRBV28|TRBJ2-7
CASSLGTTGREQYF
TGTGCCAGCAGTTTGGGGACGACAGGGAGGGAGCAGTACTTC
>TRBD1|.|TRBV4-2|TRBJ2-7
CASSQGQGDSYEQYF
TGTGCCAGCAGCCAGGGACAGGGGGACTCCTACGAGCAGTACTTC
>TRBD2|.|TRBV4-2|TRBJ2-1
CARSPGLAGGWEQFF
TGTGCCAGGAGCCCTGGGCTAGCGGGAGGGTGGGAGCAGTTCTTC
>TRBD2|few|TRBV9|TRBJ2-4
CASSVGVAGGHIQYF
TGTGCCAGCAGCGTGGGGGTAGCGGGGGGACACATTCAGTACTTC
>TRBD2|many|TRBV20-1|TRBJ2-7
CSARTSAIYEQYF
TGCAGTGCTAGAACTAGCGCAATCTACGAGCAGTACTTC
>TRBD2|.|TRBV25-1|TRBJ2-1
CASSSGQGMGTSGGFGSYNEQFF
TGTGCCAGCAGCTCCGGACAGGGGATGGGGACTAGCGGGGGTTTTGGATCCTACAATGAGCAGTTCTTC
>TRBD1|.|TRBV7-9|TRBJ2-7
CASRPGTGFPYEQYF
TGTGCCAGCAGACCGGGGACAGGGTTCCCCTACGAGCAGTACTTC
>TRBD2|.|TRBV4-2|TRBJ2-1
CASSQERGGGLHNEQFF
TGTGCCAGCAGCCAAGAACGGGGCGGGGGGCTTCACAATGAGCAGTTCTTC
>.|many|TRBV14|TRBJ2-3
CASSQAGGTDTQYF
TGTGCCAGCAGCCAAGCGGGCGGAACAGATACGCAGTATTTT
>.|.|TRBV9|TRBJ1-4
CASGPGTPNEKLFF
TGTGCCAGCGGGCCCGGGACCCCTAATGAAAAACTGTTTTTT
>.|many|TRBV15|TRBJ2-7
CATSRGRANSYEQYF
TGTGCCACCAGCAGAGGCAGGGCAAATTCCTACGAGCAGTACTTC
>.|once|TRBV7-9|TRBJ2-1
CATTGQLSYNEQFF
TGTGCCACCACCGGACAGCTCTCCTACAATGAGCAGTTCTTC
>TRBD2|many|TRBV15|TRBJ2-7
CATSRVTSGTYEQYF
TGTGCCACCAGCAGAGTTACTAGCGGGACCTACGAGCAGTACTTC
>TRBD1|few|TRBV6-1|TRBJ2-1
CASSLGQGAPNEQFF
TGTGCCAGCAGTCTAGGGCAGGGGGCGCCTAATGAGCAGTTCTTC
>.|.|TRBV27|TRBJ2-7
CASSAGRGGFYEQYF
TGTGCCAGCAGCGCGGGGAGAGGGGGCTTTTACGAGCAGTACTTC
>.|many|TRBV7-8|TRBJ2-5
CASSLLKGGAQETQYF
TGTGCCAGCAGCTTACTAAAGGGGGGGGCCCAAGAGACCCAGTACTTC